The next 21 T cell receptor beta chains were all read from a single sample in a study of OX40 agonist ivuxolimab in advanced cancers. Measured with immunoSEQ multiplex PCR; TCRdb has only the in-frame clones, and not every one. This sample carries 69,000 or so clones, roughly nine tenths of them seen once, and the ten largest clones take about 6.3%. Sequenced here: CD4+ or CD8+ T cells sorted from blood, sampled in a trial of the OX40 agonist ivuxolimab. The receptors derive from an adult with an advanced solid tumor such as melanoma, head and neck, liver or kidney cancer.

V is TRBV4-1 and J is TRBJ2-5, with TRBD1 identical over 7 bases. Trimming removed 0 bases from V and 3 bases from J; junction bases left unmatched: 7. The CDR3 sequence is 16 residues long. Germline V gives CDR1 MGHRA, CDR2 YSYEKL. The CDR3 here is CASSQETGTEKETQYF. CDR3 nucleotides: TGCGCCAGCAGCCAAGAAACCGGGACAGAGAAAGAGACCCAGTACTTC.

The rearrangement links TRBV30 to TRBJ2-5; 8 bases are shared with TRBD1. CDR1 GTSNPN and CDR2 SVGIG come from the germline V gene (reference sequence). The CDR3 contains 14 residues. V trimming: 5 bases; J trimming: 4 bases; junction bases outside the gene matches: 9. CDR3 DNA: TGTGCCTGGGCAACCGCAGGGGGCGGAGAGACCCAGTACTTC. Encoded protein: CAWATAGGGETQYF.

V usage is TRBV27 and J usage is TRBJ1-4, with D possibly TRBD1 on 5 matching bases. Germline V gene sequence: CDR1 MNHEY, CDR2 SMNVEV (reference sequence). Trimming removed 2 bases from V and 3 bases from J, with 10 bases in between. This CDR3 has 15 residues. The CDR3 nucleotides read TGTGCCAGCAGTTTAGCAGGGTCCCCTAATGAAAAACTGTTTTTT. This gives the protein CASSLAGSPNEKLFF.

The chain carries TRBV4-3 and TRBJ2-7; D not resolved. Germline values: CDR1 LGHNA, CDR2 YSLEER. Deletions cut 0 bases from V and 2 bases from J, with 5 bases between. The CDR3 has 13 amino acids. CDR3: CASSQEEAYEQYF. CDR3 DNA sequence: TGCGCCAGCAGCCAAGAAGAAGCCTACGAGCAGTACTTC.

This chain links TRBV5-4 with TRBJ1-3; D is perhaps TRBD1 (6 bases). CDR1 is SGHNT and CDR2 is YYREEE in the germline V gene (reference sequence). With 9 bases removed from V and 0 bases from J, the gap between germline ends came to 10 bases. The CDR3 has 13 residues. CDR3 DNA: TGTGCCATCCCGGACAGCTCTGGAAACACCATATATTTT. Protein product: CAIPDSSGNTIYF.

This clone was seen a handful of times. The genes are TRBV28 and TRBJ1-2, with D possibly TRBD1 on 6 matching bases. The CDR3 contains 13 residues. Germline V gives CDR1 MDHEN, CDR2 SYDVKM. Trimming shortened V by 3 bases and J by 8 bases, and 13 bases separated the two germline ends. The CDR3 spells CASSLDRLGGYTF. In DNA, the CDR3 is TGTGCCAGCAGTTTGGACAGACTCGGGGGCTACACCTTC.

The chain is built from TRBV7-9 and TRBJ2-3; D is unclear. The V end lost 3 bases, the J end lost 2 bases, and 12 bases lay between the germline ends. Per the germline V gene, CDR1 is SEHNR and CDR2 is FQNEAQ (reference sequence). This CDR3 spans 15 amino acids. CDR3 DNA: TGTGCCAGCAGCTTCATGGGGTCGGACACAGATACGCAGTATTTT. It translates to CASSFMGSDTDTQYF. The variable domain in full, completed from reference TRBV7-9 and TRBJ2-3, reads DTGVSQNPRHKITKRGQNVTFRCDPISEHNRLYWYRQTLGQGPEFLTYFQNEAQLEKSRLLSDRFSAERPKGSFSTLEIQRTEQGDSAMYLCASSFMGSDTDTQYFGPGTRLTVL.

The V gene is TRBV7-6, the J gene TRBJ2-3, with D perhaps TRBD1 or TRBD2 (5 bases each). V dropped 6 bases and J dropped 10 bases, with 17 bases sitting between them. This CDR3 region has 13 residues. CDR1 and CDR2 from the germline V gene are SGHVS and FNYEAQ. This CDR3 is CASRGTSLEAQYF. In DNA, the CDR3 is TGTGCCAGCAGGGGGACGTCTCTCGAGGCGCAGTATTTT.

The chain links TRBV27 to TRBJ2-3; TRBD1 might be the D (6 bases). The CDR3 extends over 16 amino acids. Germline loops: CDR1 MNHEY, CDR2 SMNVEV (reference sequence). V gave up 5 bases and J gave up 1 base, with 16 bases separating them. As DNA, the CDR3 is TGTGCCAGCAGTCTATTCCAGGGGTACGGCACAGATACGCAGTATTTT. Translated: CASSLFQGYGTDTQYF.

The chain employs TRBV6-5 and TRBJ2-3; no reliable D call. Germline V gene lookup returns CDR1 MNHEY and CDR2 SVGAGI. The CDR3 is 13 residues long. With 4 bases removed from V and 0 bases from J, the gap between germline ends came to 5 bases. This CDR3 reads CASSLYSTDTQYF. The CDR3 DNA is TGTGCCAGCAGTTTATATAGCACAGATACGCAGTATTTT.

This chain uses TRBV5-6 with TRBJ1-1; TRBD1 might be the D (5 bases). V lost 0 bases, J lost 9 bases, and 9 bases lay in between. There are 12 residues in the CDR3. The germline CDR1 and CDR2 sequences are SGHDT and YYEEEE. Here the CDR3 DNA reads TGTGCCAGCAGCTTGGGCAGGGAAAAAGCTTTCTTT. As protein: CASSLGREKAFF.

V usage is TRBV6-5 and J usage is TRBJ2-7, with TRBD1 identical over 8 bases. This CDR3 comprises 12 residues. Per the germline V gene, CDR1 is MNHEY and CDR2 is SVGAGI. J was trimmed by 3 bases and V by 6 bases; bases with no gene match: 1. DNA for the CDR3: TGTGCCAGCAGGGACAGGGTCTACGAGCAGTACTTC. It translates to CASRDRVYEQYF.

This chain connects TRBV9 to TRBJ2-3; TRBD2 is a possible D gene (6 bases). This CDR3 is 14 amino acids long. V lost 4 bases and J 0 bases, leaving 9 bases between the germline ends. Germline loops: CDR1 SGDLS, CDR2 YYNGEE. CDR3 in amino acids: CASSPGTSTDTQYF. The CDR3 bases are TGTGCCAGCAGCCCCGGGACTAGCACAGATACGCAGTATTTT.

This chain uses TRBV7-9 with TRBJ1-1; D is possibly TRBD1 (5 bases). The CDR3 runs 16 residues. V shed 0 bases and J shed 0 bases, with 11 bases lying between them. The germline CDR1 and CDR2 sequences are SEHNR and FQNEAQ (reference sequence). CDR3 coding DNA: TGTGCCAGCAGCTTAGCGGACCAGGGATTGAACACTGAAGCTTTCTTT. Residues: CASSLADQGLNTEAFF.

V gene TRBV5-4 combines with J gene TRBJ2-1; a possible D gene is TRBD1 (6 bases). Trimming removed 5 bases from V and 5 bases from J, with 17 bases in between. Germline CDR1 SGHNT, CDR2 YYREEE (reference sequence). The CDR3 covers 15 residues. The CDR3 region is CASSLTGTLNNEQFF. CDR3 DNA: TGTGCCAGCAGTTTGACAGGTACGCTAAACAATGAGCAGTTCTTC.

The chain joins TRBV6-5 to TRBJ1-2; D remains ambiguous. Trimming left V 2 bases short and J 4 bases short, with 11 bases between. The germline CDR1 and CDR2 sequences are MNHEY and SVGAGI. The length of the CDR3 is 14 residues. This CDR3 is CASSYRAGSYGYTF. As DNA, the CDR3 is TGTGCCAGCAGTTACCGTGCAGGCTCCTATGGCTACACCTTC.

The rearrangement joins TRBV4-1 to TRBJ1-1, with TRBD1 matching over 7 bases. Germline CDR1 is MGHRA and CDR2 is YSYEKL. This CDR3 spans 15 amino acids. The V and J ends lost 0 bases and 1 base, in that order; junction bases with no gene match: 2. CDR3: CASSQDRTGNTEAFF. The CDR3, as DNA: TGCGCCAGCAGCCAAGATCGGACAGGGAACACTGAAGCTTTCTTT.

The chain is built from TRBV6-5 and TRBJ2-2; D unclear. Trimming cost V 2 bases and J 1 base, with 5 bases left between them. This CDR3 is 14 amino acids long. The germline V gene encodes CDR1 MNHEY and CDR2 SVGAGI. The CDR3 loop is CASSYQGNTGELFF. The CDR3 DNA is TGTGCCAGCAGTTACCAAGGGAACACCGGGGAGCTGTTTTTT.

The CDR3 DNA reads as TGTGCCAGCAGTTTAGGGGTGAACACTGAAGCTTTCTTT. As protein: CASSLGVNTEAFF. The gene calls are TRBV6-5 and TRBJ1-1; D might be TRBD1 (5 bases). Germline V CDR1 and CDR2: MNHEY, SVGAGI. The CDR3 extends over 13 amino acids. The V gene lost 4 bases and the J gene lost 0 bases, with 6 bases spanning the gap.

The chain has TRBV5-1 and TRBJ1-2; TRBD1 matches at 11 bases. This CDR3 is built from 16 residues. Germline CDR1 reads SGHRS; CDR2 reads YFSETQ. V lost 3 bases and J lost 4; bases outside the gene matches: 8. The CDR3 coding sequence is TGCGCCAGCAGCTCAAGGACAGGGGGCTCGAGCTATGGCTACACCTTC. Protein: CASSSRTGGSSYGYTF.

V usage is TRBV4-1 and J usage is TRBJ1-1; D gene uncertain. The germline CDR1 and CDR2 sequences are MGHRA and YSYEKL. The CDR3 loop spans 15 amino acids. Trimming cost V 1 base and J 3 bases, with 12 bases left between them. The CDR3 region is CASSQASSTYTEAFF. CDR3 nucleotides: TGCGCCAGCAGCCAAGCTTCTAGTACCTACACTGAAGCTTTCTTT.